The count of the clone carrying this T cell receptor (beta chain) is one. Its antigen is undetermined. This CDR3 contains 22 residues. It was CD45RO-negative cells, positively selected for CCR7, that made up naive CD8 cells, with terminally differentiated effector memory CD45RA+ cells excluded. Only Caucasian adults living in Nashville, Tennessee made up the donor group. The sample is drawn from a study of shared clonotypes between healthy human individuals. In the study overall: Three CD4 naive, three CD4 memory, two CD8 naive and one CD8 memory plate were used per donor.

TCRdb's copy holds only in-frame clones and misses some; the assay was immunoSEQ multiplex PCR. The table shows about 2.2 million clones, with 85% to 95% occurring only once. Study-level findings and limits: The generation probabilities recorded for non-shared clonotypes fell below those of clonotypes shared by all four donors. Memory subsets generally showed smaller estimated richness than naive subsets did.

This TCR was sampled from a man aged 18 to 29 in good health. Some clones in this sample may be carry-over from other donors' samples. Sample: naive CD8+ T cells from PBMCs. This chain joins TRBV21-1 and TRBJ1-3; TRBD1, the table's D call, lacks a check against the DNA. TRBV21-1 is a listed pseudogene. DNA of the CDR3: TGTGCCAGCAGCAAAGAGGTCACGGTGGGACAGGGACCTCCCTCACCTGGAAACACCATATATTTT. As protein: CASSKEVTVGQGPPSPGNTIYF.